The 20 T cell receptor beta chains below come from one sample, sequenced in a study of blood T cell repertoires in COVID-19. Profiled with immunoSEQ multiplex PCR; TCRdb holds only in-frame clones, not every one. Of 65,000 to 90,000 clones listed, 90% were seen once; the top ten hold less than 8.5%. Source material: peripheral blood. The receptors here all came from a human donor in a cohort sampled during active COVID-19.

The V and J genes are TRBV3-1 (or the pseudogene TRBV3-2) and TRBJ2-2; the match to TRBD1 covers 7 bases. Germline lookup yields CDR1 LGHDT and CDR2 YNNKEL (reference sequence). V trimming: 3 bases; J trimming: 1 base; junction bases outside the gene matches: 5. The CDR3 extends over 16 amino acids. DNA for the CDR3: TGTGCCAGCAGCCACGCCGGGACAGTGAACACCGGGGAGCTGTTTTTT. Translated, it gives CASSHAGTVNTGELFF.

The V and J genes are TRBV6-5 and TRBJ2-7; 11 bases agree with TRBD2. Germline V gene lookup returns CDR1 MNHEY and CDR2 SVGAGI. The length of the CDR3 is 14 residues. Unmatched junction bases numbered 6, after V lost 7 bases and J lost 4 bases. The CDR3 region has the DNA TGTGCCAGCAAACCGGGACTAGCGGCGTACGAGCAGTACTTC. Translation gives CASKPGLAAYEQYF.

The chain recombines TRBV12-3 or TRBV12-4 with TRBJ2-1; D is possibly TRBD1 (6 bases). With 5 bases removed from V and 6 bases from J, the gap between germline ends came to 11 bases. The CDR3 loop spans 13 amino acids. CDR3 bases: TGTGCCAGCAGTGTCAGAGGGGGCAATGAGCAGTTCTTC. Translated, it gives CASSVRGGNEQFF.

The chain links TRBV7-2 to TRBJ2-5; D perhaps matches TRBD1 (6 bases). This CDR3 is 15 amino acids long. V lost 2 bases and J lost 5, with 15 bases in between. In germline, CDR1 is SGHTA, CDR2 FQGNSA. The CDR3 nucleotides read TGTGCCAGCAGCTTATTTGTAGGGGGTGTCGAGACCCAGTACTTC. Translating gives CASSLFVGGVETQYF.

The CDR3 is CASSFLMGRGETGELFF. The CDR3 region has the DNA TGTGCCAGCAGTTTCCTGATGGGCAGGGGGGAGACCGGGGAGCTGTTTTTT. This chain connects TRBV28 to TRBJ2-2, with a weak D call TRBD1 (7 bases). V was pared by 3 bases and J by 5 bases, with 19 bases between. Germline lookup yields CDR1 MDHEN and CDR2 SYDVKM. The length of the CDR3 is 17 residues.

This clone was counted a few times. This chain's CDR3 is CASTRDRVPTEAFF. CDR3 nucleotides: TGTGCCAGCACCAGGGACAGGGTACCAACTGAAGCTTTCTTT. The chain uses TRBV9 and TRBJ1-1; 9 bases match TRBD1. Per the germline V gene, CDR1 is SGDLS and CDR2 is YYNGEE. CDR3 size: 14 residues. Trimming took 6 bases from V and 5 from J; bases not matched to a gene: 8.

This chain links TRBV15 with TRBJ1-2; no clear D. Trimming took 2 bases from V and 4 from J, leaving 11 bases between them. The CDR3 contains 14 residues. Germline values: CDR1 LNHNV, CDR2 YYDKDF (reference sequence). In nucleotides, the CDR3 is TGTGCCACCAGCAGACATGACAATCGCTATGGCTACACCTTC. Its protein product is CATSRHDNRYGYTF.

The chain uses TRBV20-1 and TRBJ2-1, with 11 bases fitting TRBD2. Germline CDR1 reads DFQATT; CDR2 reads SNEGSKA (reference sequence). V lost 3 bases, J lost 10 bases, and 11 bases stayed unmatched. The CDR3 sequence is 15 residues long. This chain's CDR3 is CSASYSGGAVKEQFF. The CDR3 DNA is TGCAGTGCTAGTTATAGCGGGGGGGCCGTTAAGGAGCAGTTCTTC.

The chain combines TRBV24-1 with TRBJ2-1; D perhaps matches TRBD1 (6 bases). Trimming left V 3 bases short and J 7 bases short, with 9 bases between. The germline CDR1 and CDR2 sequences are KGHDR and SFDVKD. CDR3 length equals 13 residues. CDR3 sequence reads: CATSDPQGNEQFF. DNA for the CDR3: TGTGCCACCAGTGATCCACAGGGAAATGAGCAGTTCTTC.

This rearrangement joins TRBV6-1 to TRBJ2-3; 7 nucleotides match TRBD2. Trimming took 2 bases from V and 4 from J; bases not matched to a gene: 9. The CDR3 sequence is 16 residues long. The germline CDR1 and CDR2 sequences are MNHNS and SASEGT. The CDR3 loop is CASSEWLRGRADTQYF. Written as DNA, the CDR3 is TGTGCCAGCAGTGAATGGTTGCGGGGGAGGGCAGATACGCAGTATTTT.

The chain links TRBV5-1 to TRBJ1-1; TRBD1 agrees at 9 bases. Germline V gives CDR1 SGHRS, CDR2 YFSETQ. Losses at the gene ends were 4 bases for V and 4 bases for J; bases not matched to a gene: 8. The CDR3 covers 15 residues. The CDR3 reads CASSENRGQGTEAFF. Here the CDR3 DNA reads TGCGCCAGCAGCGAAAACAGGGGGCAGGGCACTGAAGCTTTCTTT.

The chain couples TRBV28 to TRBJ1-5; TRBD1 aligns across 10 bases. The CDR3 totals 16 residues. The germline CDR1 and CDR2 sequences are MDHEN and SYDVKM. The trim removed 5 bases at V and 7 bases at J, leaving 11 bases unmatched. CDR3 sequence (DNA): TGTGCCAGCAGTACGATGGGACAGGGGAGAGGACAGCCCCAGCATTTT. This sequence encodes CASSTMGQGRGQPQHF.

This chain uses TRBV6-6 with TRBJ2-5; 8 nucleotides align to TRBD2. The germline CDR1 and CDR2 sequences are MNHNY and SVGAGI (reference sequence). V was clipped by 6 bases and J by 5 bases; unmatched bases: 8. CDR3 length equals 14 residues. The CDR3 DNA reads as TGTGCCAGCAGCCGGGTAGCGGGGACGGAGACCCAGTACTTC. The encoded protein is CASSRVAGTETQYF.

The chain links TRBV7-9 to TRBJ2-7, with D perhaps TRBD1 (6 bases). Germline V gives CDR1 SEHNR, CDR2 FQNEAQ (reference sequence). CDR3 length: 15 residues. V gave up 5 bases and J gave up 4 bases, with 18 bases separating them. The DNA for the CDR3 is TGTGCCAGCAGCGCCCGCCGGGACATAAGTTACGAGCAGTACTTC. It translates to CASSARRDISYEQYF.

The chain combines TRBV4-3 with TRBJ2-2, with D possibly matching TRBD2 (6 bases). Germline V gene sequence: CDR1 LGHNA, CDR2 YSLEER. Trimming stripped 1 base from V and 1 base from J, with 13 bases between. CDR3 length: 17 residues. Here the CDR3 DNA reads TGCGCCAGCAGCCAAGGGGACTTTGGGTTGAACACCGGGGAGCTGTTTTTT. This encodes CASSQGDFGLNTGELFF.

The CDR3 reads CASRDRVNGYTF. CDR3 DNA sequence: TGTGCCTCCCGGGACAGGGTGAATGGCTACACCTTC. The V call is TRBV10-3, the J call TRBJ1-2; 9 bases are shared with TRBD1. V lost 11 bases, J lost 6 bases, and 7 bases stayed unmatched. The CDR3 sequence is 12 residues long. The germline V gene has CDR1 ENHRY and CDR2 SYGVKD.

This rearrangement joins TRBV24-1 to TRBJ2-3, with 10 positions matching TRBD2. The length of the CDR3 is 17 residues. Germline CDR1 is KGHDR and CDR2 is SFDVKD. With V trimmed by 5 bases and J by 2 bases, 9 bases remained unmatched. The CDR3 loop is CATSAVGSGGDTDTQYF. Written as DNA, the CDR3 is TGTGCCACCAGTGCCGTGGGCAGCGGGGGGGACACAGATACGCAGTATTTT.

In DNA form, the CDR3 reads TGTGCCACCAGTGATTCAGGGGGAGGTGGCTACACCTTC. Amino acid sequence: CATSDSGGGGYTF. The chain is built from TRBV24-1 and TRBJ1-2; 7 positions match TRBD1. This CDR3 is built from 13 residues. With 2 bases clipped from V and 7 bases from J, the junction kept 3 bases outside the gene matches. Germline loops: CDR1 KGHDR, CDR2 SFDVKD.

The chain couples TRBV11-3 to TRBJ2-1; maybe TRBD2 (7 bases). The CDR3 consists of 16 residues. CDR1 and CDR2 (germline): SGHNT, YENEEA. The ends were cut back, 1 base at V and 5 bases at J, with 15 bases in the middle. CDR3 DNA sequence: TGTGCCAGCAGCTTAGGAGGGGGGGGGCCTAACAATGAGCAGTTCTTC. Protein product: CASSLGGGGPNNEQFF.

The rearrangement uses TRBV12-5 and TRBJ1-5; possible D gene TRBD1, 6 bases. There are 18 residues in the CDR3. Deletions cut 0 bases from V and 0 bases from J, with 15 bases between. The germline V gene encodes CDR1 LGHNT and CDR2 FRNRAP. The CDR3: CASGLVFKDSDSNQPQHF. The CDR3 DNA reads TGTGCTAGTGGTTTGGTATTTAAGGACAGTGATAGCAATCAGCCCCAGCATTTT.